Given below is one TCR beta chain in context. Naivety among CD8 cells was defined by CD45RO negativity and positive CCR7 selection, thereby excluding terminally differentiated effector memory CD45RA+ cells. The data are from a study of shared clonotypes between healthy human individuals. Turning to the study itself: Researchers assigned three CD4 naive, three CD4 memory, two CD8 naive and one CD8 memory plate to each donor.

Using immunoSEQ multiplex PCR, the repertoire was profiled, and TCRdb retains in-frame clones only, with some absent. In the table there are around 2,100,000 clones, approximately 94% of which are singletons. This CDR3 has 16 residues. Germline V CDR1 and CDR2: MNHNY, SVGAGI (reference sequence). V lost 5 bases, J lost 1 base, and 5 bases stayed unmatched. The TCR sequence derives from a man younger than 35 in good health. The genes are TRBV6-6 and TRBJ2-3; 11 nucleotides line up with TRBD1. The sample comprised naive CD8+ T cells sorted from blood. In DNA form, the CDR3 reads TGTGCCAGCAGTGGGACAGGGGGACTTGGCACAGATACGCAGTATTTT. Translated: CASSGTGGLGTDTQYF.